This TCR beta chain was sequenced during a study of identical twins. Trimming stripped 6 bases from V and 2 bases from J, with 15 bases between. Germline V gene lookup returns CDR1 SEHNR and CDR2 FQNEAQ (reference sequence). The CDR3 sequence is 15 residues long. Each CDR3 protein is one row after TCRdb ran MiXCR on the 5' RACE reads. The data contain 400,000 to 550,000 distinct CDR3 sequences, about 24% of them singletons. This same sample was also taken into another study, of T cells expressing NK-cell markers. This second study says: Seven of the eight sequenced donors were HCMV-seropositive; one was seronegative. Dominant NKG2C+ clonotypes made up about 1.0-7.5% of CD8+ T cells in several donors.

The source is a woman younger than 30 in good health. V is TRBV7-9 and J is TRBJ2-3; D not resolved. Sequenced material: CD4+ T cells sorted from blood. The CDR3 protein is CASSYEQITTDTQYF. The CDR3 region has the DNA TGTGCCAGCAGTTATGAACAAATTACCACAGATACGCAGTATTTT.